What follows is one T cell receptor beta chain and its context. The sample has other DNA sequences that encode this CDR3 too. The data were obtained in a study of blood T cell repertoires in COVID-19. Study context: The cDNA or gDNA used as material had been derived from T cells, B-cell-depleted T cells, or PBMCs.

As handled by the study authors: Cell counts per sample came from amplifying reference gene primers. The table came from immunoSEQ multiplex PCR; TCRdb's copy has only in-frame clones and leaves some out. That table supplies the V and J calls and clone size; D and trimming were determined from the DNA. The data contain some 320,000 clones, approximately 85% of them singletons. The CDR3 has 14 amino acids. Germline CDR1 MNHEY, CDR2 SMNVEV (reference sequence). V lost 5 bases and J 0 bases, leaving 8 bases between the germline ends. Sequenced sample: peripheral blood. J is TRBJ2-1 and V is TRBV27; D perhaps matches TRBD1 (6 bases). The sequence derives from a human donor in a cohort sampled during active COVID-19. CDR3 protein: CASSLGGSYNEQFF. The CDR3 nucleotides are TGTGCCAGCAGTCTAGGGGGCTCCTACAATGAGCAGTTCTTC.